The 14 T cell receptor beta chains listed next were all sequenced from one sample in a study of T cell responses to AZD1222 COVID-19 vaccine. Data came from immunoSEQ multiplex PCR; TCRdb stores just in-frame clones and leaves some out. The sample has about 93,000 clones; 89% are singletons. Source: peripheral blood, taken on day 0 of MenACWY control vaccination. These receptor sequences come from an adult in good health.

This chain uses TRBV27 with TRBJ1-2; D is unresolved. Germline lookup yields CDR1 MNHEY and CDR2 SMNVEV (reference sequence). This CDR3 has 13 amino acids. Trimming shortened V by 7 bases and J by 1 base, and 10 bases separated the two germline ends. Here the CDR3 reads CASKVGLNYGYTF. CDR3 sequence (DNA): TGTGCCAGCAAGGTCGGCCTTAACTATGGCTACACCTTC.

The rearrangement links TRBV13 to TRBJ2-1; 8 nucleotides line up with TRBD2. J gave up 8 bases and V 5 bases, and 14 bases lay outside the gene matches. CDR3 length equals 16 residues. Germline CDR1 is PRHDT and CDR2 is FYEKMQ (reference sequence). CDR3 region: CASSPTGTRGVHEQFF. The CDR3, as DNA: TGTGCCAGCAGCCCAACGGGGACTAGGGGGGTACATGAGCAGTTCTTC.

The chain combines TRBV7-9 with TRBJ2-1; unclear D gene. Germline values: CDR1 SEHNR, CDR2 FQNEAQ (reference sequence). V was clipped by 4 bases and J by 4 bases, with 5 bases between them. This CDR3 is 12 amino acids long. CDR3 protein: CASSSQYNEQFF. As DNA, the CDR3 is TGTGCCAGCAGCTCCCAATACAATGAGCAGTTCTTC.

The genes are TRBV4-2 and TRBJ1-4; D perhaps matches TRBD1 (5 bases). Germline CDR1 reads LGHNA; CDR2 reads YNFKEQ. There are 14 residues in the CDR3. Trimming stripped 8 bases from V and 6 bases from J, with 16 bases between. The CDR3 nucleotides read TGTGCCAGCGGTCCGGGGGTTAAAGATGAAAAACTGTTTTTT. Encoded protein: CASGPGVKDEKLFF.

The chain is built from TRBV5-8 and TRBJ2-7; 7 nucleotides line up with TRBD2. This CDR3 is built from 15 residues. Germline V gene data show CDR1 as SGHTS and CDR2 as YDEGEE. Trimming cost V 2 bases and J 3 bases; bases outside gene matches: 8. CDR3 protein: CASSFPEAGNYEQYF. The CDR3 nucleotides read TGTGCCAGCAGCTTTCCAGAAGCGGGGAACTACGAGCAGTACTTC.

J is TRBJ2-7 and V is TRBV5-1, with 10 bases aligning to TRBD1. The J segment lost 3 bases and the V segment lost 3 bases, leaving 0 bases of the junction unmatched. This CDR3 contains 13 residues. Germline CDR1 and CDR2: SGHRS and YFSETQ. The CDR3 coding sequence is TGCGCCAGCAGCTGGACAGGGGGCTACGAGCAGTACTTC. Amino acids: CASSWTGGYEQYF.

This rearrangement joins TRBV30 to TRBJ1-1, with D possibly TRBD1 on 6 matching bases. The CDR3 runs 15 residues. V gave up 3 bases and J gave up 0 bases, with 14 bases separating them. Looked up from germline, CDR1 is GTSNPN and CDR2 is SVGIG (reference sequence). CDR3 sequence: CAWSSGQILNTEAFF. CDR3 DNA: TGTGCCTGGAGCTCCGGACAGATCTTGAACACTGAAGCTTTCTTT.

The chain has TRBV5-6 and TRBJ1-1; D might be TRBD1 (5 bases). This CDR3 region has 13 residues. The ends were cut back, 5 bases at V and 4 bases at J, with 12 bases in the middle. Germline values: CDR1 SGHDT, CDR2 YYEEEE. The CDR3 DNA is TGTGCCAGCAGACCGGGGGTGAGCACTGAAGCTTTCTTT. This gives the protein CASRPGVSTEAFF.

The CDR3 region is CAWSFSGGPGSNEQFF. CDR3 sequence (DNA): TGTGCCTGGAGTTTCTCGGGGGGGCCAGGTTCCAATGAGCAGTTCTTC. The genes are TRBV30 and TRBJ2-1, with 8 bases matching TRBD2. Trimming cost V 2 bases and J 6 bases; bases outside gene matches: 12. Germline CDR1 is GTSNPN and CDR2 is SVGIG (reference sequence). This CDR3 comprises 16 residues.

CDR3 region: CSVGQRNQPQHF. The CDR3 DNA follows: TGCAGCGTTGGACAGCGTAATCAGCCCCAGCATTTT. The chain couples TRBV29-1 to TRBJ1-5, with D perhaps matching TRBD1 (5 bases). CDR1 and CDR2 (germline): SQVTM, ANQGSEA. The CDR3 sequence is 12 residues long. Deletions cut 4 bases from V and 4 bases from J, with 8 bases between.

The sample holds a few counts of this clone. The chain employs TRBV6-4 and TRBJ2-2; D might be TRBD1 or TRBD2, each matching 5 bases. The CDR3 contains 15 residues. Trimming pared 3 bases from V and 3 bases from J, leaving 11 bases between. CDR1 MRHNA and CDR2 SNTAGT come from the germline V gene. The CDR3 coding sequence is TGTGCCAGCAGTGAAAGAGGGGTTGACACCGGGGAGCTGTTTTTT. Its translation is CASSERGVDTGELFF.

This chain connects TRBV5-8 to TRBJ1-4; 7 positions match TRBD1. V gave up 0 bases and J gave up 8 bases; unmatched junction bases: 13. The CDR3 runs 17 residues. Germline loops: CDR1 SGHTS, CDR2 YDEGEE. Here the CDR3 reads CASSLGRTGEVREKLFF. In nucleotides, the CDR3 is TGTGCCAGCAGCTTGGGTAGGACAGGAGAAGTACGAGAAAAACTGTTTTTT.

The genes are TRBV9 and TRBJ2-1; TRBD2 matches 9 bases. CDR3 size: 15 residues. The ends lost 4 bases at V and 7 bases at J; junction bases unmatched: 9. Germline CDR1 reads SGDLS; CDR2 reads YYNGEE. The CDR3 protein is CASSFSGGQQNEQFF. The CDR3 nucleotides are TGTGCCAGCAGCTTTAGCGGGGGCCAGCAGAATGAGCAGTTCTTC.

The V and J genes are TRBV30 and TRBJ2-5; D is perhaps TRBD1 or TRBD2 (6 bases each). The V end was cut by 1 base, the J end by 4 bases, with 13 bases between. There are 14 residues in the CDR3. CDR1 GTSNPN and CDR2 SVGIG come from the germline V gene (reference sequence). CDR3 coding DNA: TGTGCCTGGAGTGACAGGGCCGGGGGAGAGACCCAGTACTTC. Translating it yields CAWSDRAGGETQYF. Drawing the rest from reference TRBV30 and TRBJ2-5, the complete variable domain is SQTIHQWPATLVQPVGSPLSLECTVEGTSNPNLYWYRQAAGRGLQLLFYSVGIGQISSEVPQNLSASRPQDRQFILSSKKLLLSDSGFYLCAWSDRAGGETQYFGPGTRLLVL.